This TCR beta chain was sequenced in a study of blood T cell repertoires in COVID-19. Across the study: Acute and convalescent COVID-19 samples came from the United States, Italy and Spain. PBMCs, B-cell-depleted T cells, or T cells were the source of the cDNA or gDNA that made up the material.

Using immunoSEQ multiplex PCR, the repertoire was profiled, and TCRdb retains in-frame clones only, with some absent. The sample contains 150,000 to 200,000 clones, around 88% of which appear only once. CDR1 and CDR2 from the germline V gene are MDHEN and SYDVKM. The CDR3 consists of 16 residues. V lost 7 bases and J lost 6, with 22 bases in between. Sample: peripheral blood. The TCR sequence derives from a woman aged 70-85 years who had recovered from COVID-19. This sequence joins TRBV28 and TRBJ1-5; possible D gene TRBD1, 5 bases. CDR3 bases: TGTGCCAGCACAACCACCACGGGGGGGAGGGGTCAGCCCCAGCATTTT. This codes for CASTTTTGGRGQPQHF.